The following is a TCR beta chain sequence with its context. What it binds is not known. Every donor contributed about 10 milliliters of peripheral blood by blood draw. There are 12 residues in the CDR3. Trimming removed 0 bases at V and 9 bases at J, with 9 bases between. Germline CDR1 reads SGDLS; CDR2 reads YYNGEE. Alongside a J-beta primer mix, a sample-barcoded 5' primer served in a second PCR lasting 7 to 11 cycles. The template-switch adaptor was a 5' adaptor with 12 random nucleotides. It tagged each cDNA molecule. TCRdb processed the 5' RACE reads anew with MiXCR; each CDR3 protein has one entry. The sample records under 800,000 distinct CDR3 sequences, approximately 39% being singletons. This entry is derived from a study of blood T cells in healthy people across ages. In the study overall: T cells yielded about one barcoded beta molecule per two cells through template switching.

The study's findings and limits: It was the long-lived donors that had more naive CD4+ cells and higher diversity than aged donors.

This sequence joins TRBV9 and TRBJ1-1; D gene uncertain. Sample: blood. The sequence derives from a woman aged 60-70 years in good health. The CDR3 nucleotides read TGTGCCAGCAGCGTAGAGGCAGGACAAGCTTTCTTT. It yields the protein CASSVEAGQAFF. The full variable domain, its missing parts supplied by reference TRBV9 and TRBJ1-1, is DSGVTQTPKHLITATGQRVTLRCSPRSGDLSVYWYQQSLDQGLQFLIQYYNGEERAKGNILERFSAQQFPDLHSELNLSSLELGDSALYFCASSVEAGQAFFGQGTRLTVV.